The clone carrying this T cell receptor beta chain was detected many times. TCRdb ran MiXCR on the reads and lists one entry per CDR3 protein. The sample lists approximately 170,000 distinct CDR3 sequences, over 15% occurring once. The CDR3 is 15 amino acids. Between the trimmed V and J ends, which lost 1 base and 2 bases, there was a span of 9 bases. The germline V gene encodes CDR1 SGHAT and CDR2 FQDESV (reference sequence). These data belong to a study of T cell repertoires in cytomegalovirus infection. The sequenced material came from CD8+ T cells from PBMCs. The TCR originated in a human donor in good health (CMV status not recorded). Some clones in this sample may be carry-over from other donors' samples. This chain connects TRBV11-1 to TRBJ1-5; TRBD1 might be the D (6 bases). The CDR3 coding sequence is TGTGCCAGCAGCTTAGTCGACAGGCGCAATCAGCCCCAGCATTTT. Translation: CASSLVDRRNQPQHF.